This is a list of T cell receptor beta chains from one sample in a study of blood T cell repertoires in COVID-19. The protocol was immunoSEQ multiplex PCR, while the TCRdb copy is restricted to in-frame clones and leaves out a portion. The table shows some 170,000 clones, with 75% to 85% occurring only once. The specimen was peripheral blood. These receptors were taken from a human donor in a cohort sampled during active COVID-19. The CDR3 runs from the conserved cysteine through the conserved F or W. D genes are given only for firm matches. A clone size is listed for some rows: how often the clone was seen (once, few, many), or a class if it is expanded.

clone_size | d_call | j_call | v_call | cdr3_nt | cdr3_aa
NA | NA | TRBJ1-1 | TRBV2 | TGTGCCAGCAGTGACAGAGGGAACACTGAAGCTTTCTTT | CASSDRGNTEAFF
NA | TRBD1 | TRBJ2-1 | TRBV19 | TGTGCCAGTAGTCCACTCGCAGGGGGAACAAGGAATGAGCAGTTCTTC | CASSPLAGGTRNEQFF
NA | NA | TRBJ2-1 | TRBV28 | TGTGCCAGCAGTTTTCAGGGAGGCAGCTCCTACAATGAGCAGTTCTTC | CASSFQGGSSYNEQFF
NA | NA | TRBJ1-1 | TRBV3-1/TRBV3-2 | TGTGCCAGCAGCCATCCAAACACTGAAGCTTTCTTT | CASSHPNTEAFF
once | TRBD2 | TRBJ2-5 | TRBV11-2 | TGTGCCAGCAGCTTAGGTCCGGTTGGGGGGGGACCACGCGGGACCCAGTACTTC | CASSLGPVGGGPRGTQYF
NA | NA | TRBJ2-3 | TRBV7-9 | TGTGCCAGCAGCTTACTGGCGGGGGATACGCAGTATTTT | CASSLLAGDTQYF
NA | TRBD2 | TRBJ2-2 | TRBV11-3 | TGTGCCAGCAGCTTACCCTCACTAGCGGGGGGCCGTGTCGGGGAGCTGTTTTTT | CASSLPSLAGGRVGELFF
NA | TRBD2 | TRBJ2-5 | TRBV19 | TGTGCCAGTAGTACAACAACTTCGACTAGCGGGAGTAGAGAGACCCAGTACTTC | CASSTTTSTSGSRETQYF
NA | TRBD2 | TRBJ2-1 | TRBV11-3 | TGTGCCAGCAGCCCTGACGGACTAGCGGGATCGAGGCAGTTCTTC | CASSPDGLAGSRQFF
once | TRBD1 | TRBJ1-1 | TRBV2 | TGTGCCAGCAGCAGGACAGGGAGGAACACTGAAGCTTTCTTT | CASSRTGRNTEAFF
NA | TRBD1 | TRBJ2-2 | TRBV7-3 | TGTGCCAGCAGCTTGCGACAGGGGGATGGGTCCGGGGAGCTGTTTTTT | CASSLRQGDGSGELFF
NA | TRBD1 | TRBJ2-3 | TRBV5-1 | TGCGCCAGCAGCTCGCAATCCGGGACAGGGGGGGATACGCAGTATTTT | CASSSQSGTGGDTQYF
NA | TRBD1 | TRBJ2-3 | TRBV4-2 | TGTGCCAGCAGACGAACAGGGGTAGACGCCACAGATACGCAGTATTTT | CASRRTGVDATDTQYF
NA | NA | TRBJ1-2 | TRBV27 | TGTGCCAGCAGTTTCAGGGGACAAAACTATGGCTACACCTTC | CASSFRGQNYGYTF
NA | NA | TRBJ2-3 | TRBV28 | TGTGCCAGCGGCGGCCCTCTAGACACAGATACGCAGTATTTT | CASGGPLDTDTQYF
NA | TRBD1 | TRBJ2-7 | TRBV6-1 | TGTGCCAGCAGTGAATGGTGGACAGGGAAACACGAGCAGTACTTC | CASSEWWTGKHEQYF
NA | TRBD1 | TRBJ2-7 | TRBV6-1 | TGTGCCAGCAGTGAACTTGGGACAGGTTCCTACGAGCAGTACTTC | CASSELGTGSYEQYF
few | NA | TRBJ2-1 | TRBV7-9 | TGTGCCAGCAGCCCTGGAACGGGGATGGGTGGTGAGCAGTTCTTC | CASSPGTGMGGEQFF
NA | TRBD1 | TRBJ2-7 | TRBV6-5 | TGTGCCAGCAGTCGGGACAGGGACTTCTCCTACGAGCAGTACTTC | CASSRDRDFSYEQYF
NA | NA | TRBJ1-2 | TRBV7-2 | TGTGCCAGCAGCTTATTGAAGGGGTTGAACTATGGCTACACCTTC | CASSLLKGLNYGYTF
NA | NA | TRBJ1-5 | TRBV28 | TGTGCCAGCAGTTTATCGGGGTTCACCAATCAGCCCCAGCATTTT | CASSLSGFTNQPQHF
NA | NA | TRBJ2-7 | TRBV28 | TGTGCCAGCAGCCCAGCGGAAGGTGTCGGTCGCGAGCAGTACTTC | CASSPAEGVGREQYF
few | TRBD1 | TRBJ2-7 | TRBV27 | TGTGCCAGCACACAGGGGGCCACGCAGTACTTC | CASTQGATQYF
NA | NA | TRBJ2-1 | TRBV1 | TGCACCAGCAGCCAAAGTGGGACTAGTGAGTCGGGTGAGCAGTTCTTC | CTSSQSGTSESGEQFF
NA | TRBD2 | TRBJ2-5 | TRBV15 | TGTGCCACCAGCAGGGGGACTAGCGGGCTAGAGACCCAGTACTTC | CATSRGTSGLETQYF
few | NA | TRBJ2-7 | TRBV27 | TGTGCCAGCAGTTTATCCGGGGTCGGCTCCTACGAGCAGTACTTC | CASSLSGVGSYEQYF
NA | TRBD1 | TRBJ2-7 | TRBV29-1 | TGCAGCGTGAGGACAGGGAGCTCCTACGAGCAGTACTTC | CSVRTGSSYEQYF
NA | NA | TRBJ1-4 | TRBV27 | TGTGCCAGCAGTTTACTCCCCGCGGGGGGGTCGGGTGAAAAACTGTTTTTT | CASSLLPAGGSGEKLFF
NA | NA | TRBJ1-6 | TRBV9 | TGTGCCAGCTCCTCAGGTGTCTCCTATAATTCACCCCTCCACTTT | CASSSGVSYNSPLHF
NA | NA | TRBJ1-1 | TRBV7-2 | TGTGCCAGCAGCTTAGGTGTTGCGGGGGGAGCTTTCTTT | CASSLGVAGGAFF
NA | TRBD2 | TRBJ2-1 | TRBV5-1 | TGCGCCAGCAGCCCCCCCCGACTAGCGAACTACAATGAGCAGTTCTTC | CASSPPRLANYNEQFF
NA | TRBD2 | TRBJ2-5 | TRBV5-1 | TGCGCCAGCAGCCCGGGGGGGGACCAGTACTTC | CASSPGGDQYF
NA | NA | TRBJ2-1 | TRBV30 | TGTGCCTGGAGTTATCGGGAGCAGTTCTTC | CAWSYREQFF
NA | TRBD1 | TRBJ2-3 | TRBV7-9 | TGTGCCAGCAGTCCTACCGGGGACAGGGGCACAGATACGCAGTATTTT | CASSPTGDRGTDTQYF
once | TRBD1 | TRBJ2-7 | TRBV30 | TGTGCCTGGAATCCAGGACAGGGGGCTTACGAGCAGTACTTC | CAWNPGQGAYEQYF
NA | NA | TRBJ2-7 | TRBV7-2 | TGTGCCAGCAGCTTAGGGCCGAGGGACACCGGGTACGAGCAGTACTTC | CASSLGPRDTGYEQYF
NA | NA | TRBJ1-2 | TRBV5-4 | TGTGCCAGCAGCGCAGGGGTAAGCGGCTACACCTTC | CASSAGVSGYTF
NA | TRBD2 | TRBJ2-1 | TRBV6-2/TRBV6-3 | TGTGCCAGCAGTTTGACTAGCGGGAGTTTGGATGAGCAGTTCTTC | CASSLTSGSLDEQFF
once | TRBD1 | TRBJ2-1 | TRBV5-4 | TGTGCCAGCAGCCCAGGGACAGGCTCCTACAATGAGCAGTTCTTC | CASSPGTGSYNEQFF
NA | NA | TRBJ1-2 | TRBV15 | TGTGCCACCAGCAGAGATTCGGACAACCTCCGCTATGGCTACACCTTC | CATSRDSDNLRYGYTF
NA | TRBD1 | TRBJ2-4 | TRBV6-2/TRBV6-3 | TGTGCCAGCAGTTACTCGCCTTCGGGACAGGAGAACATTCAGTACTTC | CASSYSPSGQENIQYF
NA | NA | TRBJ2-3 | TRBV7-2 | TGTGCCAGCACCCTACCGGGGGGCGGAGATACGCAGTATTTT | CASTLPGGGDTQYF
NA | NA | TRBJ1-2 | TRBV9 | TGTGCCAGCAGCGTAGATAGGGACAACGCTAACTATGGCTACACCTTC | CASSVDRDNANYGYTF
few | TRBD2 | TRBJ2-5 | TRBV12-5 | TGTGCTAGTGGTCCGAGAGGACTAGCGGGGGAGACCCAGTACTTC | CASGPRGLAGETQYF
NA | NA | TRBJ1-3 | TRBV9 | TGTGCCAGCAGCCCCCCCGCCAGCTCTGGAAACACCATATATTTT | CASSPPASSGNTIYF
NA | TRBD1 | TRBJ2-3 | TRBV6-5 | TGTGCCAGCAGTTCCGAAGGGGGCGTCCCTACAGATACGCAGTATTTT | CASSSEGGVPTDTQYF
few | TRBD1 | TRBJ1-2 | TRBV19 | TGTGCCAGTAGTCGAGCCGACAGGGGAGGTTATGGCTACACCTTC | CASSRADRGGYGYTF
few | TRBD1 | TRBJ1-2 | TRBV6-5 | TGTGCCAGCAGTTACACCAGGACAGGGGGCGGTTATGGCTACACCTTC | CASSYTRTGGGYGYTF
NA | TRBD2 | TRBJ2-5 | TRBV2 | TGTGCCAGCAGTGAACGGCTAGCGGGGGAAGAGACCCAGTACTTC | CASSERLAGEETQYF
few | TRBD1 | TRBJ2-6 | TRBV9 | TGTGCCAGCAGCTACACAGGGGCAGGGGCCAACGTCCTGACTTTC | CASSYTGAGANVLTF